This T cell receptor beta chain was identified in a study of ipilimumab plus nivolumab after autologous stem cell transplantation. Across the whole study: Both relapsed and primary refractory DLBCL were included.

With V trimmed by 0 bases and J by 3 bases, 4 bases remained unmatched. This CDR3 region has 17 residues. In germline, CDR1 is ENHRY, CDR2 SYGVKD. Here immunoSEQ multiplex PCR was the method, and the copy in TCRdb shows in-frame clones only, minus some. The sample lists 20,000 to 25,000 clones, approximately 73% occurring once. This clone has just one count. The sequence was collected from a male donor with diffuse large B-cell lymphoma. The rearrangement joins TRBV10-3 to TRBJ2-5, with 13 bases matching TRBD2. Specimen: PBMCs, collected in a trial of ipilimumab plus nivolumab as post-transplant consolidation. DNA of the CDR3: TGTGCCATCAGTGAGTCACCGACTAGCGGGGGGAAAGAGACCCAGTACTTC. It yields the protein CAISESPTSGGKETQYF.